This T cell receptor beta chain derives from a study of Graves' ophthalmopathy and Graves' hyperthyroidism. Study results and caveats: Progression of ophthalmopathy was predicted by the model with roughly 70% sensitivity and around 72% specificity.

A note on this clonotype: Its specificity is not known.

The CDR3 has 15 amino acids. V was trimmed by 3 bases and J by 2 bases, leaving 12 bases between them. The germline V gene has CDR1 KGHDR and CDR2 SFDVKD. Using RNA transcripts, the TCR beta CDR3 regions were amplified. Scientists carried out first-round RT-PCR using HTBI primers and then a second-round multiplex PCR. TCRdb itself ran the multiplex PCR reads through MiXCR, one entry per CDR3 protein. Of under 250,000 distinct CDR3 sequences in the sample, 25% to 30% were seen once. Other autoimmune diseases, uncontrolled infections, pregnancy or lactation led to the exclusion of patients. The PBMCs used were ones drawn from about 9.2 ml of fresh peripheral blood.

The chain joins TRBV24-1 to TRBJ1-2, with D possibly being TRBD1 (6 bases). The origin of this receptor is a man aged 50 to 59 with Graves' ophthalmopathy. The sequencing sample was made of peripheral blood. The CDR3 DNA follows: TGTGCCACCAGTGATCCTTACAGGGAAAACTATGGCTACACCTTC. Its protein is CATSDPYRENYGYTF.